Listed below are T cell receptor beta chains from one sample, sequenced in a study of vaccination and CD4 T cells after COVID-19. These TCRs are of unknown antigen specificity. TCRdb analysed the PCR reads with MiXCR anew, one entry per CDR3 protein. The table shows 11,000 to 15,000 distinct CDR3 sequences, with around 24% occurring only once. The sample consisted of CD4+ T cells from blood, cultured in vitro, taken after SARS-CoV-2 vaccination. The receptors here all came from a human donor who had recovered from COVID-19. Each CDR3 is given without its conserved first and last residue. Each record gives: V gene, D gene, CDR3 protein. The D gene is left open where the match is weak.

>TRBV28|.
ASKNRVLGNQPQH
>TRBV5-4|.
ASSLGPTDTQY
>TRBV7-2|.
ASSFRAFSDTQY
>TRBV7-9|.
ASSLTGGSANEKLF
>TRBV19|TRBD2
ASSIDAAGGLYEQY
>TRBV6-1|.
ASTLHWAGQDTQY
>TRBV20-1|.
SASQGRDQPQH
>TRBV24-1|TRBD2
ATSDFRTSGRAGTGELF
>TRBV7-7|TRBD1
ASSYRGGTEAF
>TRBV6-1|TRBD1
ASAKGDRLWGGYT
>TRBV4-1|.
ASSQPLLTGRGYT
>TRBV7-2|TRBD2
ASSSLGLATGELF
>TRBV5-6|.
ASRQLDRYGYT
>TRBV28|TRBD1
ASRAGQGNQPQH
>TRBV25-1|.
ASTMGEGYGYT
>TRBV19|.
ASSGTENQPQH
>TRBV29-1|.
SVRVPLLAYGYT
>TRBV7-9|TRBD2
ASSLVVRREGPLQETQY
>TRBV20-1|.
SARSRNIPYEQY
>TRBV6-5|.
ASSYMGPKGNEQF
>TRBV20-1|.
SARDDRQLTYEQY
>TRBV20-1|.
SASSSTDTQY
>TRBV6-2/TRBV6-3|.
ASREQRLYNEQF
>TRBV11-2|.
ASSRGGSGWTLGPLH
>TRBV5-6|.
ASSPLGGGVSDTQY
>TRBV5-5|.
ASSPLGLGGPQH
>TRBV6-2/TRBV6-3|TRBD1
ASSRPPGQGEAF
>TRBV18|.
ASSPPGRDHEQY
>TRBV7-2|.
ASSLSGNTIY
>TRBV28|TRBD2
ASSSAQAGVRETQY
>TRBV19|.
ASSRTGPHYEQY
>TRBV18|.
ASSPSVLSSYNEQF
>TRBV20-1|.
SAERGGETLEAF
>TRBV30|.
AWSIPGSVYNSPLH
>TRBV2|.
ASSVTSGVLT
>TRBV7-9|.
ASSSTGTLGNQPQH
>TRBV7-8|.
ASSLRGNQPQH
>TRBV7-9|.
ASGRDNSPLH
>TRBV28|.
ASSFGGVTWGNQPQH
>TRBV20-1|TRBD1
SASPDRGIYEQY
>TRBV6-2/TRBV6-3|.
ASSYGQAGSGNTIY
>TRBV7-3|.
ASSPYYGQSDEQF
>TRBV28|.
ASSLLGSSGNTIY
>TRBV7-9|.
ASSLRTDFLTMNTEAF
>TRBV4-1|.
ASSQGLRTDGSPLH
>TRBV6-4|TRBD2
ASSGAGVGTGELF
>TRBV18|TRBD2
ASSPGLAGVKDTQY
>TRBV5-4|TRBD1
ASSLPGQGNTEAF
>TRBV12-3/TRBV12-4|TRBD2
ASSRAGGRWETQY